One and the same sample provided the 4 T cell receptor beta chains below, sequenced in a study of blood T cell repertoires in COVID-19. The protocol was immunoSEQ multiplex PCR, while the TCRdb copy is restricted to in-frame clones and leaves out a portion. Of 160,000 or so clones in the sample, about 85% were seen once. Sequencing used peripheral blood. These receptors came from a woman between 65 and 79 years old with acute or convalescent COVID-19.

The rearrangement links TRBV5-1 to TRBJ2-1; 7 positions match TRBD2. CDR3 size: 16 residues. With 0 bases clipped from V and 9 bases from J, the junction kept 12 bases outside the gene matches. Germline CDR1 SGHRS, CDR2 YFSETQ. The CDR3 reads CASSLGNRDYRAEQFF. CDR3 bases: TGCGCCAGCAGCTTGGGAAATCGGGACTACCGGGCTGAGCAGTTCTTC. The full variable domain, in which reference TRBV5-1 and TRBJ2-1 provide the parts outside the CDR3, is KAGVTQTPRYLIKTRGQQVTLSCSPISGHRSVSWYQQTPGQGLQFLFEYFSETQRNKGNFPGRFSGRQFSNSRSEMNVSTLELGDSALYLCASSLGNRDYRAEQFFGPGTRLTVL.

This rearrangement joins TRBV7-8 to TRBJ2-7, with D possibly being TRBD2 (5 bases). The germline CDR1 and CDR2 sequences are SGHVS and FQNEAQ. The CDR3 length is 14 residues. Deletions cut 5 bases from V and 2 bases from J, with 13 bases between. Here the CDR3 reads CASSPLGRAYEQYF. The CDR3 DNA reads TGTGCCAGCAGCCCACTCGGGCGGGCCTACGAGCAGTACTTC.

This rearrangement joins TRBV4-2 to TRBJ1-3, with 7 bases aligning to TRBD1. Trimming took 1 base from V and 0 from J; bases not matched to a gene: 3. Germline V lookup: CDR1 LGHNA, CDR2 YNFKEQ. CDR3 size: 16 residues. This CDR3 is CASSQGQGPSGNTIYF. The DNA for the CDR3 is TGTGCCAGCAGCCAAGGACAGGGCCCCTCTGGAAACACCATATATTTT.

This chain uses TRBV23-1 with TRBJ2-1; 7 bases fit TRBD2. TRBV23-1 is marked as an open reading frame, function uncertain. The CDR3 loop spans 16 amino acids. V shed 10 bases, J shed 3 bases, and the junction held 15 bases outside the gene matches. CDR3 loop: CATYGTGGWGYNEQFF. CDR3 DNA: TGCGCCACCTACGGGACCGGGGGGTGGGGCTACAATGAGCAGTTCTTC.